These 27 T cell receptor beta chains were all obtained from the same sample, sequenced in a study of radiation and T cells in renal cell carcinoma. Time point in this sample: blood 2 weeks post-SBRT. Treatment specified: 15 Gy SBRT to primary tumor, nephrectomy 4 weeks later. Here immunoSEQ multiplex PCR was the method, and the copy in TCRdb shows in-frame clones only, minus some. The sample includes approximately 49,000 clones, approximately 80% seen only once; the top ten take around 30%. The sample was blood, taken from a patient whose treatment included radiotherapy and nephrectomy. These receptors originate from a woman between 70 and 85 years old with renal cell carcinoma.

The rearrangement links TRBV5-6 to TRBJ1-6; 7 bases agree with TRBD1. Germline V gene sequence: CDR1 SGHDT, CDR2 YYEEEE. With 7 bases clipped from V and 8 bases from J, the junction kept 12 bases outside the gene matches. CDR3 length equals 15 residues. As DNA, the CDR3 is TGTGCCAGCGCCTCTCGAGGGGGCAGCGATTCACCCCTCCACTTT. Amino acid sequence: CASASRGGSDSPLHF.

The chain is built from TRBV6-4 and TRBJ2-2; no clear D. With 0 bases removed from V and 6 bases from J, the gap between germline ends came to 8 bases. CDR3 size: 14 residues. Germline loops: CDR1 MRHNA, CDR2 SNTAGT. CDR3 region: CASSDSDGAGELFF. CDR3 coding DNA: TGTGCCAGCAGTGACTCCGACGGAGCCGGGGAGCTGTTTTTT.

The V gene is TRBV6-1, the J gene TRBJ2-3; D is undetermined. Germline CDR1 is MNHNS and CDR2 is SASEGT. The CDR3 is 13 amino acids. Trimming took off 2 bases at V and 2 bases at J, with 5 bases between the two ends. Here the CDR3 reads CASSEYVTDTQYF. The CDR3 DNA is TGTGCCAGCAGTGAATACGTCACAGATACGCAGTATTTT.

DNA of the CDR3: TGTGCCAGCAGTCTTTCCGGGACAGATACGCAGTATTTT. Amino acids: CASSLSGTDTQYF. The chain is built from TRBV6-5 and TRBJ2-3; no reliable D call. Between the trimmed V and J ends, which lost 5 bases and 3 bases, there was a span of 9 bases. This CDR3 comprises 13 residues. Germline lookup yields CDR1 MNHEY and CDR2 SVGAGI.

The V and J genes are TRBV5-5 and TRBJ2-7; the D gene is possibly TRBD1 (6 bases). The V gene lost 3 bases and the J gene lost 2 bases, with 12 bases spanning the gap. The CDR3 runs to 14 residues. The germline gives CDR1 SGHKS, CDR2 YYEKEE (reference sequence). The CDR3 region has the DNA TGTGCCAGCAGCTCGACAGGTACGACCTACGAGCAGTACTTC. Translation: CASSSTGTTYEQYF.

The chain combines TRBV4-2 with TRBJ2-5; D might be TRBD1 (6 bases). Germline values: CDR1 LGHNA, CDR2 YNFKEQ. The CDR3 is made up of 14 amino acids. Trimming left V 4 bases short and J 1 base short, with 10 bases between. This CDR3 reads CASSLGGTQETQYF. DNA for the CDR3: TGTGCCAGCAGCCTAGGGGGTACCCAAGAGACCCAGTACTTC.

The chain uses TRBV5-6 and TRBJ1-1; the match to TRBD1 covers 9 bases. CDR3 size: 15 residues. V trimming: 3 bases; J trimming: 7 bases; junction bases outside the gene matches: 10. Germline V CDR1 and CDR2: SGHDT, YYEEEE. The CDR3 here is CASSYNRGPSNEAFF. For the CDR3, the DNA is TGTGCCAGCAGCTACAACAGGGGGCCCAGCAATGAAGCTTTCTTT.

This clone was detected only a few times. V is TRBV9 and J is TRBJ1-1; D gene ambiguous. Trimming shortened V by 2 bases and J by 0 bases, and 14 bases separated the two germline ends. The CDR3 consists of 16 residues. CDR1 and CDR2 from the germline V gene are SGDLS and YYNGEE. The CDR3, as DNA: TGTGCCAGCAGCGTGGGGAGCAACCACATGAACACTGAAGCTTTCTTT. Its protein is CASSVGSNHMNTEAFF.

The rearrangement uses TRBV7-2 and TRBJ2-7; D remains unclear. The CDR3 sequence is 12 residues long. CDR1 SGHTA and CDR2 FQGNSA come from the germline V gene. The V end was cut by 4 bases, the J end by 4 bases, with 8 bases between. CDR3 amino acids: CASSSKPYEQYF. The CDR3 region has the DNA TGTGCCAGCAGCTCCAAACCGTACGAGCAGTACTTC. Combining the CDR3 with reference TRBV7-2 and TRBJ2-7 gives the whole variable domain GAGVSQSPSNKVTEKGKDVELRCDPISGHTALYWYRQSLGQGLEFLIYFQGNSAPDKSGLPSDRFSAERTGGSVSTLTIQRTQQEDSAVYLCASSSKPYEQYFGPGTRLTVT.

The rearrangement links TRBV18 to TRBJ1-4; the D gene is possibly TRBD1 (5 bases). The V end lost 3 bases, the J end lost 2 bases, and 22 bases lay between the germline ends. CDR1 and CDR2 from the germline V gene are KGHSH and LQKENI. This CDR3 region has 19 residues. The CDR3 nucleotides are TGTGCCAGCTCACCGAGGGACCCAAAGACGTCTTCTACTAATGAAAAACTGTTTTTT. It is translated as CASSPRDPKTSSTNEKLFF.

The chain couples TRBV9 to TRBJ2-5; 13 bases are shared with TRBD2. After removal of 4 bases from V and 5 bases from J, the junction contained 5 bases not matched to a gene. The V gene's germline CDR1 is SGDLS and CDR2 YYNGEE. The CDR3 is made up of 15 amino acids. In DNA form, the CDR3 reads TGTGCCAGCAGCTTATCGACTAGCGGGGGGGAGACCCAGTACTTC. This gives the protein CASSLSTSGGETQYF. Drawing the rest from reference TRBV9 and TRBJ2-5, the complete variable domain is DSGVTQTPKHLITATGQRVTLRCSPRSGDLSVYWYQQSLDQGLQFLIQYYNGEERAKGNILERFSAQQFPDLHSELNLSSLELGDSALYFCASSLSTSGGETQYFGPGTRLLVL.

This chain joins TRBV4-2 and TRBJ2-3, with D perhaps matching TRBD2 (5 bases). This CDR3 is built from 12 residues. Germline V CDR1 and CDR2: LGHNA, YNFKEQ. The germline V and J ends were trimmed by 5 bases and 5 bases, with 8 bases remaining between them. The CDR3 reads CASSFRGDTQYF. The CDR3 nucleotides read TGTGCCAGCAGCTTTCGGGGAGATACGCAGTATTTT.

The chain has TRBV11-2 and TRBJ2-1; D possibly corresponds to TRBD2 (7 bases). This CDR3 spans 16 amino acids. Germline values: CDR1 SGHAT, CDR2 FQNNGV. V lost 1 base and J 6 bases, leaving 16 bases between the germline ends. Written as DNA, the CDR3 is TGTGCCAGCAGCTTAGCGCGGGGGCGTCGGTCCAATGAGCAGTTCTTC. This sequence encodes CASSLARGRRSNEQFF.

This chain joins TRBV4-1 and TRBJ2-7; the D is unclear. The CDR3 runs to 12 residues. Trimming pared 1 base from V and 0 bases from J, leaving 1 base between. Germline CDR1 MGHRA, CDR2 YSYEKL. The CDR3 sequence: CASSQVSYEQYF. DNA for the CDR3: TGCGCCAGCAGCCAAGTCTCCTACGAGCAGTACTTC.

This sequence joins TRBV6-6 and TRBJ2-2; 7 nucleotides line up with TRBD1. Germline CDR1 is MNHNY and CDR2 is SVGAGI (reference sequence). The CDR3 covers 15 residues. Unmatched junction bases numbered 10, after V lost 8 bases and J lost 4 bases. The CDR3 spells CASRSRGQSTGELFF. For the CDR3, the DNA is TGTGCCAGCCGGAGTAGGGGACAGAGCACCGGGGAGCTGTTTTTT.

This clone was detected once. V is TRBV10-3 and J is TRBJ2-1; possibly TRBD1 for D (6 bases). CDR3 length: 15 residues. The V and J ends lost 0 bases and 4 bases respectively, with 10 bases between them. Germline CDR1 and CDR2: ENHRY and SYGVKD. CDR3 sequence (DNA): TGTGCCATCAGTGAGTCGGCAGGGGAATACAATGAGCAGTTCTTC. Amino acid sequence: CAISESAGEYNEQFF.

This rearrangement joins TRBV7-2 to TRBJ2-7; 7 positions match TRBD2. The trim removed 5 bases at V and 6 bases at J, leaving 4 bases unmatched. There are 12 residues in the CDR3. CDR1 and CDR2 from the germline V gene are SGHTA and FQGNSA. The CDR3 spells CASSQSGIEQYF. For the CDR3, the DNA is TGTGCCAGCAGCCAAAGCGGGATCGAGCAGTACTTC.

The V gene is TRBV25-1, the J gene TRBJ2-6, with D tentatively TRBD1 (6 bases). The germline V gene encodes CDR1 MGHDK and CDR2 SYGVNS. The V end was cut by 6 bases, the J end by 0 bases, with 12 bases between. This CDR3 has 16 residues. CDR3 coding DNA: TGTGCCAGCAGGGGGGCACCTGCCTCTGGGGCCAACGTCCTGACTTTC. Translating gives CASRGAPASGANVLTF. The variable domain in full, with the rest retrieved from reference TRBV25-1 and TRBJ2-6, is EADIYQTPRYLVIGTGKKITLECSQTMGHDKMYWYQQDPGMELHLIHYSYGVNSTEKGDLSSESTVSRIRTEHFPLTLESARPSHTSQYLCASRGAPASGANVLTFGAGSRLTVL.

This rearrangement joins TRBV6-4 to TRBJ2-1, with 11 nucleotides matching TRBD2. Unmatched junction bases numbered 9, after V lost 6 bases and J lost 5 bases. CDR3 size: 16 residues. The germline CDR1 and CDR2 sequences are MRHNA and SNTAGT. The CDR3 reads CASSRRTSGPHNEQFF. The CDR3 DNA reads TGTGCCAGCAGCCGCAGGACTAGCGGGCCGCACAATGAGCAGTTCTTC.

The chain uses TRBV7-9 and TRBJ1-2, with a possible D match to TRBD1 (5 bases). The CDR3 runs 14 residues. Germline V CDR1 and CDR2: SEHNR, FQNEAQ (reference sequence). V was trimmed by 4 bases and J by 1 base, leaving 10 bases between them. The CDR3 bases are TGTGCCAGCAGCTCTTTCGACAGTAACTATGGCTACACCTTC. Translating gives CASSSFDSNYGYTF.

The chain recombines TRBV30 with TRBJ2-5; TRBD2 agrees at 9 bases. The CDR3 spans 16 residues. Germline V gene data show CDR1 as GTSNPN and CDR2 as SVGIG (reference sequence). V lost 0 bases and J lost 3; bases outside the gene matches: 8. In nucleotides, the CDR3 is TGTGCCTGGAGTGTATCGGGAGCGGGAGGAGAAGAGACCCAGTACTTC. This encodes CAWSVSGAGGEETQYF.

The genes are TRBV21-1 and TRBJ2-1; TRBD2 was called by the table and not checked on the DNA. TRBV21-1 is noted as a pseudogene. CDR3 length: 14 amino acids. CDR3 protein: CASIWTSGSSWQFF. The CDR3, as DNA: TGTGCCAGCATCTGGACTAGCGGGAGTTCTTGGCAGTTCTTC.

The chain carries TRBV30 and TRBJ2-3; TRBD2 matches 7 bases. The CDR3 is 15 amino acids. The V and J ends lost 2 bases and 2 bases, in that order; junction bases with no gene match: 7. Germline CDR1 GTSNPN, CDR2 SVGIG (reference sequence). The CDR3: CAWSKGGRATDTQYF. The CDR3 DNA reads as TGTGCCTGGAGTAAAGGAGGGAGGGCCACAGATACGCAGTATTTT. Combining the CDR3 with reference TRBV30 and TRBJ2-3 gives the whole variable domain SQTIHQWPATLVQPVGSPLSLECTVEGTSNPNLYWYRQAAGRGLQLLFYSVGIGQISSEVPQNLSASRPQDRQFILSSKKLLLSDSGFYLCAWSKGGRATDTQYFGPGTRLTVL.

The CDR3 sequence is CASSLASGTGEQYF. In nucleotides, the CDR3 is TGTGCCAGCAGCTTAGCTAGCGGGACGGGCGAGCAGTACTTC. The V and J genes are TRBV7-3 and TRBJ2-7; 9 nucleotides align to TRBD2. The ends lost 2 bases at V and 6 bases at J; junction bases unmatched: 5. This CDR3 region has 14 residues. Germline values: CDR1 SGHTA, CDR2 FQGTGA.

The J gene is TRBJ1-2, the V gene TRBV28; 7 bases line up with TRBD1. The trim removed 2 bases at V and 4 bases at J, leaving 1 base unmatched. Germline V gives CDR1 MDHEN, CDR2 SYDVKM. The CDR3 loop spans 13 amino acids. The CDR3 coding sequence is TGTGCCAGCAGTTTAGCAGGGGGCTATGGCTACACCTTC. As protein: CASSLAGGYGYTF.

The rearrangement joins TRBV7-8 to TRBJ2-2, with unresolved D. The CDR3 covers 14 residues. The V and J ends lost 3 bases and 0 bases respectively, with 5 bases between them. Germline loops: CDR1 SGHVS, CDR2 FQNEAQ. This chain's CDR3 is CASSFRTNTGELFF. CDR3 DNA: TGTGCCAGCAGCTTCAGAACGAACACCGGGGAGCTGTTTTTT. The full variable domain, its missing parts supplied by reference TRBV7-8 and TRBJ2-2, is GAGVSQSPRYKVAKRGQDVALRCDPISGHVSLFWYQQALGQGPEFLTYFQNEAQLDKSGLPSDRFFAERPEGSVSTLKIQRTQQEDSAVYLCASSFRTNTGELFFGEGSRLTVL.

J is TRBJ1-5 and V is TRBV6-1; weak D call: TRBD1 (6 bases). The CDR3 consists of 15 residues. The germline CDR1 and CDR2 sequences are MNHNS and SASEGT. The V gene lost 5 bases and the J gene lost 0 bases, with 11 bases spanning the gap. In DNA form, the CDR3 reads TGTGCCAGCAGTATACAGGGCTATAGCAATCAGCCCCAGCATTTT. Translating gives CASSIQGYSNQPQHF.